The clone carrying this T cell receptor beta chain was seen repeatedly, ten times or more. Its target is unknown. The data belong to a study of T cells in Graves' hyperthyroidism and ophthalmopathy. The TCR beta CDR3 regions underwent amplification using RNA transcripts as the source. A first-round RT-PCR of the TCR CDR3 used the HTBI primer set. TCRdb reprocessed the multiplex PCR reads via MiXCR and lists one record per CDR3 protein. This table has around 300,000 distinct CDR3 sequences, roughly 15% appearing once. Findings and limits, study-wide: The model identified upcoming ophthalmopathy a median approximately 6.5 months ahead of onset.

The V gene lost 6 bases and the J gene lost 0 bases, with 18 bases spanning the gap. The CDR3 runs to 17 residues. The germline gives CDR1 MDHEN, CDR2 SYDVKM. Hyperthyroidism, newly diagnosed and lasting under 2 months, affected patients aged 18 to 65. At first hyperthyroidism diagnosis, before any ophthalmopathy symptoms, the blood sample was collected. The TCR was taken from a woman aged 50 to 60 with Graves' hyperthyroidism that later progressed to Graves' ophthalmopathy. The V gene is TRBV28, the J gene TRBJ2-1, with no clear D. Input material: blood. CDR3 loop: CASSPRVFHYSYNEQFF. The CDR3 DNA follows: TGTGCCAGCAGCCCCCGGGTCTTTCACTACTCCTACAATGAGCAGTTCTTC.